This TCR beta chain is from a study of response to subunit inactivated influenza vaccine. In TCRdb, the RT-PCR reads were re-called with MiXCR into one record per CDR3 protein. The sample consists of about 240,000 distinct CDR3 sequences, 9% to 15% of them appearing once. The count of this clonotype is one. CDR1 SGHAT and CDR2 FQNNGV come from the germline V gene. CDR3 length: 16 amino acids. Trimming removed 1 base from V and 0 bases from J, with 12 bases in between. The sequencing used non-naive T cells sorted from PBMCs, collected approximately 15 days before vaccination. The receptor's source is a man in his forties or fifties who received an inactivated influenza vaccine. The rearrangement joins TRBV11-2 to TRBJ1-1, with D maybe TRBD1 (6 bases). The CDR3 spells CASSLVAGVVNTEAFF. In nucleotides, the CDR3 is TGTGCCAGCAGCTTAGTGGCAGGGGTAGTGAACACTGAAGCTTTCTTT.